The present entry profiles one T cell receptor (beta chain) with its context. Its target is not known. These data come from a study of cytomegalovirus exposure and HLA in healthy donors. Study results and caveats: The authors enumerated over 150 TCR beta chains as linked to cytomegalovirus. Rarity held for most TCR sequences, but there were some public TCRs that occurred in many donors. Common viral pathogens seemed, in a later analysis, to connect with several of the most significant clusters. In terms of immune exposure information, only CMV serostatus was available.

CDR3 length: 14 amino acids. CDR1 is MNHEY, CDR2 SVGAGI, per germline. Trimming pared 5 bases from V and 4 bases from J, leaving 14 bases between. With 60 Vbeta and 13 Jbeta primers, the PCR was carried out. Some clones are missing from TCRdb's copy, which holds only in-frame ones; the method was immunoSEQ multiplex PCR. The sample yields about 210,000 clones, of which the top ten take up around 0.95%. The chain is built from TRBV6-5 and TRBJ1-1, with unresolved D. The origin of this receptor is a woman in her twenties or thirties in good health and CMV-seropositive. Sequenced material: PBMCs. CDR3 sequence: CASSRELRGTEAFF. The DNA for the CDR3 is TGTGCCAGCAGTCGGGAGCTCCGCGGCACTGAAGCTTTCTTT.